Below are 21 T cell receptor beta chains sequenced from a single sample in a study of blood T cell repertoires in COVID-19. Data came from immunoSEQ multiplex PCR; TCRdb stores just in-frame clones and leaves some out. The data contain 150,000 to 200,000 clones, about 86% of them singletons. The sequencing input was peripheral blood. These receptor sequences come from a woman in her 70s with acute or convalescent COVID-19.

V is TRBV28 and J is TRBJ2-7; D is perhaps TRBD1 (6 bases). CDR3 size: 15 residues. V lost 5 bases and J 4 bases, leaving 18 bases between the germline ends. The germline gives CDR1 MDHEN, CDR2 SYDVKM. CDR3 sequence: CASSITGNRGYEQYF. The CDR3, as DNA: TGTGCCAGCAGTATCACAGGGAATAGAGGTTACGAGCAGTACTTC.

The chain combines TRBV30 with TRBJ2-3; TRBD2 agrees at 7 bases. Germline V gives CDR1 GTSNPN, CDR2 SVGIG (reference sequence). Trimming at V came to 5 bases and at J to 2 bases, leaving 4 bases not matched to a gene. This CDR3 has 13 residues. CDR3 sequence (DNA): TGTGCCTGGGAGCGGGGTCACACAGATACGCAGTATTTT. Translated, it gives CAWERGHTDTQYF.

With regard to this clone: Other nucleotide sequences from this sample produce the same CDR3. The chain uses TRBV9 and TRBJ2-1; TRBD2 is a possible D gene (6 bases). Trimming took 2 bases from V and 2 from J, leaving 11 bases between them. Per the germline V gene, CDR1 is SGDLS and CDR2 is YYNGEE. This CDR3 spans 15 amino acids. The CDR3 loop reads CASSVGRGAYNEQFF. CDR3 DNA: TGTGCCAGCAGCGTGGGGCGGGGCGCCTACAATGAGCAGTTCTTC.

The J gene is TRBJ1-5, the V gene TRBV4-1; no clear D gene. CDR3 length: 15 residues. Germline CDR1 is MGHRA and CDR2 is YSYEKL. The V gene lost 1 base and the J gene lost 1 base, with 8 bases spanning the gap. The CDR3 region is CASSQVAGSNQPQHF. The CDR3 DNA sequence: TGCGCCAGCAGCCAAGTGGCAGGCAGCAATCAGCCCCAGCATTTT.

The chain uses TRBV3-1 (or the pseudogene TRBV3-2) and TRBJ2-7; 9 bases line up with TRBD2. The CDR3 totals 17 residues. Germline CDR1 LGHDT, CDR2 YNNKEL (reference sequence). Trimming removed 3 bases from V and 6 bases from J; junction bases left unmatched: 15. The CDR3: CASSHLPGLAGFGEQYF. CDR3 sequence (DNA): TGTGCCAGCAGCCACCTACCGGGGCTAGCGGGGTTCGGCGAGCAGTACTTC.

CDR3 sequence: CASNLGQGSNQPQHF. Here the CDR3 DNA reads TGTGCCAGCAACCTCGGACAGGGGAGCAATCAGCCCCAGCATTTT. The J gene is TRBJ1-5, the V gene TRBV2; 9 bases agree with TRBD1. The CDR3 spans 15 residues. Germline V CDR1 and CDR2: SNHLY, FYNNEI. After removal of 7 bases from V and 1 base from J, the junction contained 5 bases not matched to a gene. Drawing the rest from reference TRBV2 and TRBJ1-5, the complete variable domain is EPEVTQTPSHQVTQMGQEVILRCVPISNHLYFYWYRQILGQKVEFLVSFYNNEISEKSEIFDDQFSVERPDGSNFTLKIRSTKLEDSAMYFCASNLGQGSNQPQHFGDGTRLSIL.

The chain uses TRBV10-3 and TRBJ1-2, with D uncertain. The CDR3 consists of 16 residues. From germline, CDR1 is ENHRY and CDR2 SYGVKD. Trimming shortened V by 2 bases and J by 6 bases, and 19 bases separated the two germline ends. The CDR3 sequence: CAISETGVGRNNGYTF. The CDR3 DNA follows: TGTGCCATCAGTGAGACCGGGGTAGGCAGAAACAATGGCTACACCTTC.

This clone appeared once. Written as DNA, the CDR3 is TGTGCCAGCAGCTTAGCGTTCGGACAGGGTGACCAGCCCCAGCATTTT. Translation: CASSLAFGQGDQPQHF. The V call is TRBV7-9, the J call TRBJ1-5; 8 bases match TRBD1. V lost 0 bases to trimming and J lost 7 bases; unmatched junction nucleotides: 8. The CDR3 is 16 amino acids. The V gene's germline CDR1 is SEHNR and CDR2 FQNEAQ (reference sequence). Filled out from reference TRBV7-9 and TRBJ1-5, the complete variable domain reads DTGVSQNPRHKITKRGQNVTFRCDPISEHNRLYWYRQTLGQGPEFLTYFQNEAQLEKSRLLSDRFSAERPKGSFSTLEIQRTEQGDSAMYLCASSLAFGQGDQPQHFGDGTRLSIL.

This chain links TRBV27 with TRBJ1-2; 10 bases line up with TRBD1. Trimming cost V 5 bases and J 1 base; bases outside gene matches: 7. The CDR3 covers 16 residues. Germline V gene data show CDR1 as MNHEY and CDR2 as SMNVEV (reference sequence). In nucleotides, the CDR3 is TGTGCCAGCAGTATGGCCCGGGACAGGGGTAACTATGGCTACACCTTC. Protein: CASSMARDRGNYGYTF.

This clone has only one observation. CDR3 protein: CASSFRGQPNSPLHF. The DNA of the CDR3 is TGTGCCAGCAGCTTCCGGGGACAGCCTAATTCACCCCTCCACTTT. The rearrangement joins TRBV11-2 to TRBJ1-6; 7 bases line up with TRBD1. The CDR3 spans 15 residues. Germline-derived CDR1 and CDR2 are SGHAT and FQNNGV. The V segment lost 3 bases and the J segment 6 bases; nucleotides outside the gene matches: 5.

V and J are TRBV3-1 (or the pseudogene TRBV3-2) and TRBJ2-2; TRBD2 matches 9 bases. This CDR3 contains 16 residues. Unmatched junction bases numbered 7, after V lost 1 base and J lost 7 bases. Per germline, CDR1 LGHDT and CDR2 YNNKEL (reference sequence). The CDR3 loop reads CASSQVVGGGVGELFF. CDR3 in DNA: TGTGCCAGCAGCCAAGTAGTCGGCGGGGGGGTCGGGGAGCTGTTTTTT.

The chain joins TRBV20-1 to TRBJ2-7, with D possibly TRBD1 on 5 matching bases. The CDR3 spans 14 residues. V was shortened by 3 bases and J by 6 bases, with 18 bases between the two germline ends. The germline gives CDR1 DFQATT, CDR2 SNEGSKA (reference sequence). The CDR3 reads CSASEGAIPPEQYF. The CDR3 DNA follows: TGCAGTGCTAGTGAAGGGGCGATCCCCCCCGAGCAGTACTTC.

The chain joins TRBV6-2 or TRBV6-3 to TRBJ2-1; 12 bases agree with TRBD2. V lost 0 bases and J lost 0; bases outside the gene matches: 3. Germline CDR1 and CDR2: MNHEY and SVGEGT. CDR3 length: 18 residues. Written as DNA, the CDR3 is TGTGCCAGCAGTTACTCCGGACTAGCGGGAAACTCCTACAATGAGCAGTTCTTC. Translation: CASSYSGLAGNSYNEQFF.

The count of this clone is one. The V and J genes are TRBV28 and TRBJ1-2; D is unresolved. The CDR3 spans 15 residues. Trimming cost V 2 bases and J 2 bases, with 12 bases left between them. Germline V gene sequence: CDR1 MDHEN, CDR2 SYDVKM. CDR3 bases: TGTGCCAGCAGTTTAATTCTACGACAAAACTATGGCTACACCTTC. This sequence encodes CASSLILRQNYGYTF.

The rearrangement joins TRBV2 to TRBJ1-6; tentative D call: TRBD1 (5 bases). Germline V CDR1 and CDR2: SNHLY, FYNNEI. The CDR3 runs to 12 residues. Trimming cost V 5 bases and J 8 bases, with 7 bases left between them. CDR3 in amino acids: CASSTGYSPLHF. The CDR3 DNA follows: TGTGCCAGCAGTACAGGTTATTCACCCCTCCACTTT.

CDR3 in amino acids: CASSTSGIPDTQYF. The DNA for the CDR3 is TGTGCCAGCAGCACTAGTGGGATCCCAGATACGCAGTATTTT. The chain has TRBV11-2 and TRBJ2-3; TRBD2 might be the D (5 bases). The CDR3 runs to 14 residues. The germline CDR1 and CDR2 sequences are SGHAT and FQNNGV. The V and J ends lost 5 bases and 4 bases respectively, with 13 bases between them.

In nucleotides, the CDR3 is TGTGCCAGCAGCCACAGCTCCGGGGGTAGCGGGGGGGCCGGCACCGGGGAGCTGTTTTTT. As protein: CASSHSSGGSGGAGTGELFF. The chain employs TRBV5-4 and TRBJ2-2; 11 nucleotides agree with TRBD2. V dropped 4 bases and J dropped 4; count of bases not matched to a gene: 18. Germline CDR1 reads SGHNT; CDR2 reads YYREEE (reference sequence). The CDR3 has 20 residues.

V gene TRBV2 combines with J gene TRBJ1-3; 9 nucleotides align to TRBD1. Trimming cost V 0 bases and J 4 bases; bases outside gene matches: 4. This CDR3 has 16 residues. Germline-derived CDR1 and CDR2 are SNHLY and FYNNEI. The chain's CDR3 is CASSEAPGTGGNTIYF. The CDR3, as DNA: TGTGCCAGCAGTGAAGCGCCCGGGACAGGGGGAAACACCATATATTTT.

The genes are TRBV7-9 and TRBJ1-4, with TRBD1 matching 8 bases. The CDR3 runs 15 residues. With V trimmed by 5 bases and J by 3 bases, 5 bases remained unmatched. CDR1 and CDR2 from the germline V gene are SEHNR and FQNEAQ (reference sequence). CDR3 DNA sequence: TGTGCCAGCAGCCCTAGACAGGGGCCTAATGAAAAACTGTTTTTT. Residues: CASSPRQGPNEKLFF.

V usage is TRBV7-2 and J usage is TRBJ1-2, with a possible D match to TRBD1 (6 bases). V shed 4 bases and J shed 4 bases, with 22 bases lying between them. Germline V lookup: CDR1 SGHTA, CDR2 FQGNSA. The CDR3 sequence is 17 residues long. In DNA form, the CDR3 reads TGTGCCAGCAGCTCGAGGACATCAGCAGGGGTCGGCTATGGCTACACCTTC. This codes for CASSSRTSAGVGYGYTF.

V and J are TRBV3-1 (or the pseudogene TRBV3-2) and TRBJ2-3; tentatively, D is TRBD2 (5 bases). Germline CDR1 is LGHDT and CDR2 is YNNKEL (reference sequence). This CDR3 spans 15 amino acids. The ends were cut back, 2 bases at V and 6 bases at J, with 15 bases in the middle. In nucleotides, the CDR3 is TGTGCCAGCAGCCAAACTAGTGCGCGGGTGGATACGCAGTATTTT. Residues: CASSQTSARVDTQYF.